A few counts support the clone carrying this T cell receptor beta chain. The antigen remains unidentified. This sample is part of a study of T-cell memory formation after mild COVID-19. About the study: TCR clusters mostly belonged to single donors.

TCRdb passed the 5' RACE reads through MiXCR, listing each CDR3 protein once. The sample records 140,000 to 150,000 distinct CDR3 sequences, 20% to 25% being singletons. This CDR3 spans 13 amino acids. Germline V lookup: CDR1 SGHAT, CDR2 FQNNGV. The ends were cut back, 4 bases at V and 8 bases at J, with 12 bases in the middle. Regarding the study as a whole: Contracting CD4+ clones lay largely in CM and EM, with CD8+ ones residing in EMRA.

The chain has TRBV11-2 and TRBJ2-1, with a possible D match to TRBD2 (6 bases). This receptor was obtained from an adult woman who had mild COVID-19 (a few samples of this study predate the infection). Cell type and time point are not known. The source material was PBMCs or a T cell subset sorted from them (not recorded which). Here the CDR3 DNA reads TGTGCCAGCAGCTCGGGACTCCTCGATGAGCAGTTCTTC. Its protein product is CASSSGLLDEQFF.